This TCR beta chain was recovered during a study of T cells after yellow fever vaccination. The table lists this clonotype with a few counts. Its target is not known. The V and J ends lost 0 bases and 5 bases respectively, with 13 bases between them. The CDR3 has 15 residues. Germline lookup yields CDR1 LGHNA and CDR2 YSLEER. Template switching with 5'RACE generated the TCR cDNA and added a universal primer site and UMIs. One entry per CDR3 protein results from TCRdb running MiXCR on the 5' RACE reads. This sample has about 120,000 distinct CDR3 sequences, with approximately 9% found just once. General observations from the study: Subsequent to the booster, the majority of primary-vaccination clones reappeared (around 96% CD4, 88% CD8). Some clonotypes, a small share, were shared between CD4 and CD8 compartments. The study found a weaker secondary response that peaked faster, day 5 versus 15.

The sample in question was CD8+ T cells sorted from PBMCs, obtained on the day of the yellow fever booster vaccination. The source of this sequence is a young man who received the YFV17D yellow fever vaccine. The V and J genes are TRBV4-3 and TRBJ2-5; either TRBD1 or TRBD2 may fit D (6 bases each). CDR3 DNA: TGCGCCAGCAGCCAAGACTCCGGGGGCAGGGAGACCCAGTACTTC. Translation gives CASSQDSGGRETQYF.